This T cell receptor beta chain originates from a study of OX40 agonist ivuxolimab in advanced cancers. For the study at large: Patients were treated with intravenous ivuxolimab, dosed at 0.01 to 10 mg/kg and infused every 2 weeks. The study, taken as a whole, reports: More expanded clones were seen, on average, in CD8+ T cells than in CD4+. Researchers did not establish what antigens the expanded peripheral T cells target.

Germline V lookup: CDR1 MNHEY, CDR2 SMNVEV (reference sequence). The ends were cut back, 5 bases at V and 6 bases at J, with 20 bases in the middle. The CDR3 sequence is 17 residues long. In its sample, this clone was seen a few times. Its antigen is undetermined. Method: immunoSEQ multiplex PCR; TCRdb's copy keeps in-frame clones and lacks some. The sample shows about 43,000 clones, about 87% of them seen only once. With baseline, cycle 4 day 1, and cycle 7 day 1 as timepoints, blood was sampled. J is TRBJ1-6 and V is TRBV27, with a weak D call TRBD1 (6 bases). The receptor was isolated from an adult with an advanced solid tumor such as melanoma, head and neck, liver or kidney cancer. The specimen was CD4+ or CD8+ T cells sorted from blood, collected in a trial of the OX40 agonist ivuxolimab. DNA of the CDR3: TGTGCCAGCAGTCCCCTTTATCCGACAGGCCCTAATTCACCCCTCCACTTT. As protein: CASSPLYPTGPNSPLHF.